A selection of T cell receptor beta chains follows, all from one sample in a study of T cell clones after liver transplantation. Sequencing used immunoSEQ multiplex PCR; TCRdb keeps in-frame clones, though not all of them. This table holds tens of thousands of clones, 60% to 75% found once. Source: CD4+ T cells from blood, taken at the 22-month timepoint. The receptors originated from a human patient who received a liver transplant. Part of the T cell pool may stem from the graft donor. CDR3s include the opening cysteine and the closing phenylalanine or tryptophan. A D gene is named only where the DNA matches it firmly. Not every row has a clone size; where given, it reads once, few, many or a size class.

CASSLSGSGELFF TGTGCTAGCAGCCTTTCAGGGTCCGGGGAGCTGTTTTTT TRBJ2-2 NA TRBV7-7 NA
CASSARTGLNGNTIYF TGTGCCAGCAGCGCGAGGACAGGGTTGAACGGAAACACCATATATTTT TRBJ1-3 NA TRBV9 TRBD1
CASSFTGNYGYTF TGTGCCAGCAGCTTCACAGGGAACTATGGCTACACCTTC TRBJ1-2 NA TRBV11-2 NA
CASSYPRASKNIQYF TGTGCCAGCAGTTACCCCAGGGCTAGCAAAAACATTCAGTACTTC TRBJ2-4 NA TRBV6-6 NA
CASSQDLGYSNQPQHF TGCGCCAGCAGCCAAGATCTGGGGTATAGCAATCAGCCCCAGCATTTT TRBJ1-5 few TRBV4-1 NA
CASSEAPLQPQHF TGTGCCAGCAGTGAAGCCCCGTTACAGCCCCAGCATTTT TRBJ1-5 NA TRBV6-1 NA
CSVPQETQYF TGCAGCGTTCCCCAAGAGACCCAGTACTTC TRBJ2-5 NA TRBV29-1 NA
CASSLDRVSPLHF TGTGCCAGCAGCCTGGACAGGGTCTCACCCCTCCACTTT TRBJ1-6 few TRBV5-4 TRBD1
CASRGALYEQYF TGTGCCAGCAGGGGTGCCCTCTACGAGCAGTACTTC TRBJ2-7 NA TRBV27 NA
CASSLDTTYEQYF TGTGCCAGCAGCTTGGACACCACCTACGAGCAGTACTTC TRBJ2-7 NA TRBV5-6 NA
CASSWDGSTDTQYF TGTGCCAGCAGTTGGGACGGTAGCACAGATACGCAGTATTTT TRBJ2-3 NA TRBV6-1 NA
CASSVGDRRIYGYTF TGTGCCAGCAGCGTAGGTGACAGGCGCATCTATGGCTACACCTTC TRBJ1-2 few TRBV9 NA
CASSHPNTGELFF TGTGCCAGCAGCCACCCGAACACCGGGGAGCTGTTTTTT TRBJ2-2 NA TRBV14 NA
CASSLGGGVQVPQGEQFF TGTGCCAGCAGCTTGGGAGGTGGAGTCCAGGTCCCACAAGGTGAGCAGTTCTTC TRBJ2-1 NA TRBV5-6 NA
CASSSQLDEQFF TGTGCCAGTTCTTCCCAACTCGATGAGCAGTTCTTC TRBJ2-1 NA TRBV18 NA
CASSPPSLQGYSNQPQHF TGTGCCAGCAGTCCACCGTCCTTACAGGGATATAGCAATCAGCCCCAGCATTTT TRBJ1-5 many TRBV2 NA
CASSDPRNTDTQYF TGTGCCAGCAGTGATCCGAGAAACACAGATACGCAGTATTTT TRBJ2-3 NA TRBV25-1 NA